This T cell receptor beta chain was identified in a study of shared clonotypes between healthy human individuals. The CDR3 covers 13 residues. Germline CDR1 LNHNV, CDR2 YYDKDF (reference sequence). Trimming removed 6 bases from V and 7 bases from J, with 12 bases in between. Authors' methods: As immunoSEQ supplied junction-only sequences (without quality scores), filtering differed. Only in-frame clones appear in the TCRdb table, and some are missing; sequencing was by immunoSEQ multiplex PCR. The V and J calls and clone size are taken from that table; D and trimming were inferred from the DNA. This sample yields 450,000 to 500,000 clones, of which 79% are seen a single time; about an eighth belongs to the top ten. This clone was detected only once. What it binds is unknown. The study's findings and limits: Clonotype sharing levels among donors were expected to vary with sequencing depth.

Genomic DNA of unsorted samples came from tens of millions of PBMCs. The sequenced sample consisted of PBMCs. This clonotype was sampled from a woman between 40 and 50 years old in good health. Some clones in this sample may be carry-over from other donors' samples. V and J are TRBV15 and TRBJ2-2; D unresolved. The CDR3 here is CATSSLGVGELFF. The CDR3 nucleotides are TGTGCCACCAGTTCTTTAGGCGTCGGGGAGCTGTTTTTT.